This section outlines one TCR beta chain sequence together with its context. Repertoires were generated with immunoSEQ multiplex PCR, while TCRdb's copy carries only in-frame clones and drops some. This sample has under 300,000 clones; 84% occur once, and the top ten carry about 2%. The data are from a study of blood T cell repertoires in COVID-19. This CDR3 is 13 amino acids long. V lost 0 bases and J 8 bases, leaving 10 bases between the germline ends. Germline V gene data show CDR1 as SGHRS and CDR2 as YFSETQ. The J gene is TRBJ2-3, the V gene TRBV5-1; D perhaps matches TRBD2 (6 bases). The sequenced sample was peripheral blood. The source is a man aged 35-49 years who had recovered from COVID-19. The DNA for the CDR3 is TGCGCCAGCAGCTTGGCCGGGAGCGGTACGCAGTATTTT. It codes for CASSLAGSGTQYF.